This T cell receptor (beta chain) was retrieved from a study of graft-versus-host responses after intestinal transplantation. Study-level background: Among the recipients, all got anti-thymocyte globulin induction and then tacrolimus and steroids for approximately 3 years.

Sequencing was performed with immunoSEQ multiplex PCR; in TCRdb, only in-frame clones are kept and a portion is missing. The sample carries under 90,000 clones, less than 95% recorded once. Study-wide results and limits: Declining HvG levels early post-transplant were linked to peak circulating GvH clone levels. Individuals carrying graft-donor T cell macrochimerism showed high graft-versus-host to host-versus-graft clonal ratios in allografts.

Germline CDR1 and CDR2: MNHNS and SASEGT. This CDR3 region has 16 residues. V was pared by 4 bases and J by 5 bases, with 12 bases of the junction left unmatched. Comments on this clone: Antigen: not known.

The sample here was unstimulated CD4+ T cells sorted from spleen or lymph node cells, taken before transplant. The clonotype originates from a human donor who was the organ donor for an intestinal transplant. This chain links TRBV6-1 with TRBJ1-1; 8 nucleotides agree with TRBD1. CDR3 loop: CASSADRGLQWTEAFF. The CDR3 DNA sequence: TGTGCCAGCAGTGCCGACAGGGGCCTACAGTGGACTGAAGCTTTCTTT.